The 31 T cell receptor beta chains below all came from one sample that was sequenced in a study of early T cells in non-severe SARS-CoV-2 infection. From the 5' RACE reads, TCRdb called clonotypes with MiXCR, one entry per CDR3 protein. This sample has more than 80,000 distinct CDR3 sequences, with approximately 15% found just once. Sequencing was done on a sample of whole blood. The origin of the receptors is an adult who was a healthcare worker with PCR-confirmed SARS-CoV-2 infection or an uninfected control (not recorded which).

This clonotype has only a few counts. The V gene is TRBV9, the J gene TRBJ1-5; 7 nucleotides agree with TRBD1. The CDR3 runs to 15 residues. The J segment lost 0 bases and the V segment lost 5 bases, leaving 5 bases of the junction unmatched. The germline gives CDR1 SGDLS, CDR2 YYNGEE. CDR3 protein: CASSEQGISNQPQHF. The CDR3 nucleotides read TGTGCCAGCAGTGAACAGGGGATTAGCAATCAGCCCCAGCATTTT.

The genes are TRBV5-6 and TRBJ2-7; D is unclear. Germline assignment: CDR1 SGHDT and CDR2 YYEEEE. Trimming pared 4 bases from V and 12 bases from J, leaving 20 bases between. CDR3 size: 13 residues. The CDR3 sequence is CASSVGSLLGAYF. CDR3 DNA: TGTGCCAGCAGCGTCGGATCCCTCCTCGGAGCGTACTTC.

In its sample, this clonotype was seen a few times. This chain links TRBV5-1 with TRBJ2-7; TRBD2 matches at 7 bases. Germline V gene lookup returns CDR1 SGHRS and CDR2 YFSETQ. V lost 4 bases, J lost 2 bases, and 9 bases stayed unmatched. The CDR3 sequence is 15 residues long. DNA of the CDR3: TGCGCCAGCAGCCCACGGGGGGACTCTACCTACGAGCAGTACTTC. It translates to CASSPRGDSTYEQYF.

This clonotype was counted at least ten times. The chain couples TRBV7-9 to TRBJ2-3; D may be TRBD1 or TRBD2 (5 bases each). Per the germline V gene, CDR1 is SEHNR and CDR2 is FQNEAQ (reference sequence). The V end was cut by 4 bases, the J end by 6 bases, with 17 bases between. This CDR3 is built from 15 residues. DNA of the CDR3: TGTGCCAGCAGCTCGGATGAGGGGTCCCGGGATACGCAGTATTTT. Translation gives CASSSDEGSRDTQYF.

This clonotype was counted only a few times. V is TRBV2 and J is TRBJ2-5; D ambiguous. The length of the CDR3 is 13 residues. V was shortened by 5 bases and J by 5 bases, with 12 bases between the two germline ends. Per the germline V gene, CDR1 is SNHLY and CDR2 is FYNNEI. CDR3 amino acids: CASSNPGLETQYF. The CDR3 nucleotides are TGTGCCAGCAGTAATCCGGGTTTGGAGACCCAGTACTTC.

This clonotype was seen ten or more times. The chain uses TRBV20-1 and TRBJ1-4, with 10 bases aligning to TRBD1. Germline CDR1 reads DFQATT; CDR2 reads SNEGSKA (reference sequence). Losses at the gene ends were 6 bases for V and 6 bases for J; bases not matched to a gene: 7. The CDR3 extends over 14 amino acids. CDR3 DNA: TGCAGTGCCCGACGCGGACAGGGGGATGAAAAACTGTTTTTT. This encodes CSARRGQGDEKLFF.

The V gene is TRBV11-2, the J gene TRBJ2-1; D unresolved. CDR3 size: 12 residues. Trimming cost V 0 bases and J 10 bases, with 7 bases left between them. The germline CDR1 and CDR2 sequences are SGHAT and FQNNGV. CDR3 bases: TGTGCCAGCAGCTTAGATGCGTTAGAGCAGTTCTTC. Protein sequence: CASSLDALEQFF.

This clonotype has ten or more counts. The V gene is TRBV6-4, the J gene TRBJ2-5; 8 bases match TRBD1. This CDR3 region has 14 residues. The junction had 3 bases not matched to a gene; V was cut back by 4 bases and J by 2 bases. Per germline, CDR1 MRHNA and CDR2 SNTAGT. DNA of the CDR3: TGTGCCAGCAGTGCACAGGGGGGTCAAGAGACCCAGTACTTC. It translates to CASSAQGGQETQYF.

This clonotype has a count of ten or more. The J gene is TRBJ1-1, the V gene TRBV12-5, with D possibly being TRBD1 (5 bases). Germline CDR1 is LGHNT and CDR2 is FRNRAP. V was shortened by 5 bases and J by 11 bases, with 15 bases between the two germline ends. There are 12 residues in the CDR3. The CDR3 protein is CASGPSEGWAFF. CDR3 coding DNA: TGTGCTAGTGGTCCTTCGGAGGGGTGGGCTTTCTTT.

V is TRBV2 and J is TRBJ2-1, with 9 bases identical to TRBD2. The CDR3 is 15 amino acids. The ends lost 2 bases at V and 8 bases at J; junction bases unmatched: 7. Germline V gives CDR1 SNHLY, CDR2 FYNNEI. CDR3 bases: TGTGCCAGCAGTGAATCTAGCGGGACCTTTTATGAGCAGTTCTTC. Amino acid sequence: CASSESSGTFYEQFF.

This clonotype was counted a few times. DNA of the CDR3: TGTGCCTGGAGACCGAATACTAACTATGGCTACACCTTC. Protein product: CAWRPNTNYGYTF. V gene TRBV30 combines with J gene TRBJ1-2, with D uncertain. The V gene's germline CDR1 is GTSNPN and CDR2 SVGIG (reference sequence). Trimming removed 3 bases at V and 0 bases at J, with 8 bases between. This CDR3 is built from 13 residues.

The V call is TRBV28, the J call TRBJ2-5; possibly TRBD2 for D (6 bases). V lost 4 bases and J lost 1, with 10 bases in between. CDR3 size: 14 residues. Germline V gene lookup returns CDR1 MDHEN and CDR2 SYDVKM. The CDR3 spells CASSSRDFQETQYF. CDR3 in DNA: TGTGCCAGCAGTTCCCGGGACTTCCAAGAGACCCAGTACTTC.

For the CDR3, the DNA is TGTGCCAGCAGCAAGGACAGGGTCAATCAGCCCCAGCATTTT. This codes for CASSKDRVNQPQHF. The chain joins TRBV7-8 to TRBJ1-5; 8 bases map to TRBD1. CDR1 and CDR2 from the germline V gene are SGHVS and FQNEAQ. Losses at the gene ends were 5 bases for V and 3 bases for J; bases not matched to a gene: 3. The CDR3 runs to 14 residues.

This clonotype came up a few times. The chain links TRBV7-9 to TRBJ2-3; D is ambiguous. From germline, CDR1 is SEHNR and CDR2 FQNEAQ (reference sequence). The CDR3 is 12 amino acids. V was clipped by 5 bases and J by 5 bases, with 8 bases between them. In DNA form, the CDR3 reads TGTGCCAGCAGCCCGGTGAAAGATACGCAGTATTTT. This translates into CASSPVKDTQYF.

This clonotype was observed a single time. CDR3 in amino acids: CASSALTSSTEQFF. The DNA of the CDR3 is TGCGCCAGCAGCGCCCTGACTAGCAGCACTGAGCAGTTCTTC. This rearrangement joins TRBV5-1 to TRBJ2-1, with 7 bases fitting TRBD2. This CDR3 comprises 14 residues. V was clipped by 4 bases and J by 9 bases; unmatched bases: 10. CDR1 is SGHRS, CDR2 YFSETQ, per germline.

V and J are TRBV2 and TRBJ2-2; TRBD2 matches at 9 bases. The CDR3 loop spans 14 amino acids. CDR1 and CDR2 (germline): SNHLY, FYNNEI. Losses at the gene ends were 7 bases for V and 6 bases for J; bases not matched to a gene: 6. CDR3 residues: CASKLAGTAGELFF. CDR3 DNA sequence: TGTGCCAGCAAGCTAGCGGGAACTGCCGGGGAGCTGTTTTTT.

The V call is TRBV4-1, the J call TRBJ2-7; possible D gene TRBD1, 6 bases. The length of the CDR3 is 16 residues. V gave up 2 bases and J gave up 2 bases, with 16 bases separating them. CDR1 and CDR2 (germline): MGHRA, YSYEKL. The CDR3: CASSQLTGMQPYEQYF. The CDR3 bases are TGCGCCAGCAGCCAATTAACAGGGATGCAACCCTACGAGCAGTACTTC.

This clonotype was found a few times. The chain carries TRBV4-1 and TRBJ1-5; tentative D call: TRBD1 (6 bases). This CDR3 spans 15 amino acids. The ends were cut back, 1 base at V and 3 bases at J, with 10 bases in the middle. The germline V gene has CDR1 MGHRA and CDR2 YSYEKL. In DNA form, the CDR3 reads TGCGCCAGCAGCCAAGTGGCGGGGGCCAATCAGCCCCAGCATTTT. It specifies CASSQVAGANQPQHF.

The V gene is TRBV2, the J gene TRBJ1-6; 8 nucleotides align to TRBD1. Germline V gene sequence: CDR1 SNHLY, CDR2 FYNNEI. The J segment lost 0 bases and the V segment lost 7 bases, leaving 5 bases of the junction unmatched. The CDR3 runs to 16 residues. The CDR3 DNA sequence: TGTGCCAGCAATTTGGACAGGGCCTCCTATAATTCACCCCTCCACTTT. It translates to CASNLDRASYNSPLHF.

This clonotype has a handful of counts. The chain joins TRBV12-3 or TRBV12-4 to TRBJ2-3; D remains unclear. This CDR3 is built from 14 residues. The V end was cut by 1 base, the J end by 4 bases, with 9 bases between. The CDR3 bases are TGTGCCAGCAGTTTAGAATTTTTGCCAGATACGCAGTATTTT. Its protein is CASSLEFLPDTQYF.

V usage is TRBV6-2 or TRBV6-3 and J usage is TRBJ2-7; 10 positions agree with TRBD2. This CDR3 comprises 14 residues. The V gene end was trimmed by 4 bases and the J gene end by 3 bases; junction bases not matched to a gene: 3. The germline gives CDR1 MNHEY, CDR2 SVGEGT. The CDR3 region is CASSSTSGFYEQYF. In nucleotides, the CDR3 is TGTGCCAGCAGTTCGACTAGCGGGTTCTACGAGCAGTACTTC.

The chain employs TRBV19 and TRBJ2-7; D might be TRBD1 (6 bases). The CDR3 has 14 residues. Trimming cost V 5 bases and J 2 bases, with 13 bases left between them. Germline V gene sequence: CDR1 LNHDA, CDR2 SQIVND (reference sequence). CDR3 sequence: CASSPGTQTYEQYF. The CDR3 region has the DNA TGTGCCAGTAGTCCCGGGACACAGACCTACGAGCAGTACTTC.

This chain uses TRBV28 with TRBJ1-2; the D is unclear. Deletions cut 5 bases from V and 5 bases from J, with 15 bases between. Germline assignment: CDR1 MDHEN and CDR2 SYDVKM. The CDR3 totals 14 residues. The CDR3 spells CASSPPGYAYGYTF. The CDR3 nucleotides read TGTGCCAGCAGTCCCCCGGGTTACGCGTATGGCTACACCTTC.

The rearrangement links TRBV12-3 or TRBV12-4 to TRBJ2-1, with TRBD2 identical over 7 bases. Trimming took 7 bases from V and 7 from J; bases not matched to a gene: 13. The CDR3 is made up of 15 amino acids. The CDR3: CASKSSGLLRNEQFF. The CDR3, as DNA: TGTGCCAGCAAATCTAGCGGCCTCCTCCGGAATGAGCAGTTCTTC.

The rearrangement joins TRBV18 to TRBJ1-1; possibly TRBD1 for D (5 bases). The V and J ends lost 4 bases and 2 bases respectively, with 14 bases between them. Germline V CDR1 and CDR2: KGHSH, LQKENI. The CDR3 is made up of 15 amino acids. The CDR3 DNA is TGTGCCAGCTCACTGGGGCGGCAGGGAAACACTGAAGCTTTCTTT. It yields the protein CASSLGRQGNTEAFF. Together with reference TRBV18 and TRBJ1-1, the CDR3 gives the full variable domain: NAGVMQNPRHLVRRRGQEARLRCSPMKGHSHVYWYRQLPEEGLKFMVYLQKENIIDESGMPKERFSAEFPKEGPSILRIQQVVRGDSAAYFCASSLGRQGNTEAFFGQGTRLTVV.

This clonotype came up a few times. The rearrangement joins TRBV19 to TRBJ2-7; TRBD1 matches at 9 bases. The CDR3 contains 13 residues. Per germline, CDR1 LNHDA and CDR2 SQIVND (reference sequence). Trimming removed 5 bases from V and 6 bases from J; junction bases left unmatched: 5. CDR3 DNA: TGTGCCAGTAGTGGAGGGACAGGGACCGAGCAGTACTTC. This encodes CASSGGTGTEQYF.

The chain has TRBV20-1 and TRBJ1-5, with TRBD1 as a possible D gene (5 bases). The germline V gene has CDR1 DFQATT and CDR2 SNEGSKA (reference sequence). The CDR3 length is 12 residues. V was trimmed by 6 bases and J by 6 bases, leaving 12 bases between them. The CDR3 bases are TGCAGTGCCCTCCAGGGCGGTCAGCCCCAGCATTTT. Translation gives CSALQGGQPQHF.

The J gene is TRBJ1-2, the V gene TRBV2; D might be TRBD1 (5 bases). The V gene's germline CDR1 is SNHLY and CDR2 FYNNEI. This CDR3 has 15 residues. Trimming took off 5 bases at V and 5 bases at J, with 18 bases between the two ends. CDR3 nucleotides: TGTGCCAGCAGTACGACCCGGACATCCCCTTATGGCTACACCTTC. Translation gives CASSTTRTSPYGYTF.

This clonotype was recorded only once. The chain is built from TRBV7-6 and TRBJ2-1; D possibly uses TRBD1 or TRBD2 (6 bases each). Germline CDR1 and CDR2: SGHVS and FNYEAQ. The CDR3 contains 17 residues. Trimming shortened V by 2 bases and J by 5 bases, and 19 bases separated the two germline ends. The CDR3 region has the DNA TGTGCCAGCAGCTTACGGGCCCTAAACGGGGGCCACAATGAGCAGTTCTTC. It is translated as CASSLRALNGGHNEQFF.

This clonotype was observed a few times. The genes are TRBV27 and TRBJ1-2; 7 nucleotides match TRBD1. Trimming cost V 6 bases and J 4 bases; bases outside gene matches: 17. Per the germline V gene, CDR1 is MNHEY and CDR2 is SMNVEV (reference sequence). This CDR3 has 17 residues. CDR3: CASRPFTTGERGYGYTF. CDR3 bases: TGTGCCAGCAGGCCCTTTACAACAGGGGAGCGGGGCTATGGCTACACCTTC.

This clonotype was counted between two and nine times. The gene calls are TRBV11-2 and TRBJ2-1, with 9 bases identical to TRBD1. Looked up from germline, CDR1 is SGHAT and CDR2 is FQNNGV. The V gene end was trimmed by 1 base and the J gene end by 6 bases; junction bases not matched to a gene: 4. The length of the CDR3 is 15 residues. The CDR3 coding sequence is TGTGCCAGCAGCTTAGTAGGGGACAGGGTCAATGAGCAGTTCTTC. Residues: CASSLVGDRVNEQFF.